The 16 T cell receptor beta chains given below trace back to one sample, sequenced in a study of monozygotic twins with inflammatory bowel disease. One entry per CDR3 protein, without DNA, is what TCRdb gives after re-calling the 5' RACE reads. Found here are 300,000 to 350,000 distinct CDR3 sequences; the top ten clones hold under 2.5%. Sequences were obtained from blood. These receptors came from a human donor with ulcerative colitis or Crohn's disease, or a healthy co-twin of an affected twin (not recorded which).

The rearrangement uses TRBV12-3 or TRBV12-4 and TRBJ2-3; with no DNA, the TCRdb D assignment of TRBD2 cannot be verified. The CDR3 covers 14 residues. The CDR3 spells CASSPRVWLATQYF.

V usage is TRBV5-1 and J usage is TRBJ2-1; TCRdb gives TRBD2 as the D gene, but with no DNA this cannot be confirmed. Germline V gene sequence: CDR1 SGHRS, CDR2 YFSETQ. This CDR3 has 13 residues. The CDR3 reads CASSLVLDNEQFF.

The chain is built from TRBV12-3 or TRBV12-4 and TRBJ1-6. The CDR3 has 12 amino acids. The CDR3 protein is CASSLNGSPLHF.

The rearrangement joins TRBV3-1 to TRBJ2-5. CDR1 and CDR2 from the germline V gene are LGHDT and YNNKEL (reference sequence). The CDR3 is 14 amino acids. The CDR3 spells CASSGISVAETQYF.

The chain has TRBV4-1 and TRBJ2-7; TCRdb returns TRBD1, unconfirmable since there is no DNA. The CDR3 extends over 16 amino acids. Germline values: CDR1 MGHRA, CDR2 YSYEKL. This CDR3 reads CASSQGYGTAAYEQYF.

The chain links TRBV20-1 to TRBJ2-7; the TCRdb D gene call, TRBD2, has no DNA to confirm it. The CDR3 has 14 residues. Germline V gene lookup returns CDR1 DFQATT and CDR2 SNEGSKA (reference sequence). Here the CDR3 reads CSAVTSGQTYEQYF.

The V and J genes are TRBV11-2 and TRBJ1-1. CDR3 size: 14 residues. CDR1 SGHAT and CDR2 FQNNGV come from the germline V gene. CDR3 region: CASSLMSGNMQAFF.

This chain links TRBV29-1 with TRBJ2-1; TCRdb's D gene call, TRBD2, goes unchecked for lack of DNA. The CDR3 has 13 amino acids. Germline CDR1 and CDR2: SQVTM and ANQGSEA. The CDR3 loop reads CSVGLADYNEQFF.

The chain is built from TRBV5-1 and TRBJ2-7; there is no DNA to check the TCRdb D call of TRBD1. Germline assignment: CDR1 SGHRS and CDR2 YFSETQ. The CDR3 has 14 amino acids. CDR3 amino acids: CASSQQTGDYEQYF.

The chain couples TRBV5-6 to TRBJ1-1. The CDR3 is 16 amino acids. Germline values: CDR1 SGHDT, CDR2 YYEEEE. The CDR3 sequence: CASSLEGIPMNTEAFF.

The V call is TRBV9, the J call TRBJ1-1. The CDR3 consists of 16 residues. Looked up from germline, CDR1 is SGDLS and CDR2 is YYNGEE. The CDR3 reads CASSVTIGERNTEAFF. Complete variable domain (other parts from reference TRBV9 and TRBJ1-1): DSGVTQTPKHLITATGQRVTLRCSPRSGDLSVYWYQQSLDQGLQFLIQYYNGEERAKGNILERFSAQQFPDLHSELNLSSLELGDSALYFCASSVTIGERNTEAFFGQGTRLTVV.

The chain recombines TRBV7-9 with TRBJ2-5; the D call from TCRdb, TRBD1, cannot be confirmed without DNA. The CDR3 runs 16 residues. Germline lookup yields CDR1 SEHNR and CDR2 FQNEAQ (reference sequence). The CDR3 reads CASSLPGTARQETQYF. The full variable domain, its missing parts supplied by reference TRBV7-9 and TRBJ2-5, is DTGVSQNPRHKITKRGQNVTFRCDPISEHNRLYWYRQTLGQGPEFLTYFQNEAQLEKSRLLSDRFSAERPKGSFSTLEIQRTEQGDSAMYLCASSLPGTARQETQYFGPGTRLLVL.

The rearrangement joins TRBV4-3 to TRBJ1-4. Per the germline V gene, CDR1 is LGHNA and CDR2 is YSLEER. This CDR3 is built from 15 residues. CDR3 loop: CASSQDLGVNEKLFF.

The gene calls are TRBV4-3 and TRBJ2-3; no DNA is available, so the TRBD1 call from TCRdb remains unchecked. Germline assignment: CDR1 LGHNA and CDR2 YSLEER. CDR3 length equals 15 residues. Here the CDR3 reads CASSLQVGGSDTQYF.

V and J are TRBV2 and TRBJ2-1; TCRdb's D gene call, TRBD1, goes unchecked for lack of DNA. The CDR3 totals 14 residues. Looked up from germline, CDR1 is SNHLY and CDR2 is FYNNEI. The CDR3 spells CASSEASRANEQFF.

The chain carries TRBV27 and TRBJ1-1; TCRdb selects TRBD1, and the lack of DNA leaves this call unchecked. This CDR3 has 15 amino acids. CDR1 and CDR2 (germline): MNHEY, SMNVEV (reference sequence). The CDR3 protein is CASSPSGVWGTEAFF.